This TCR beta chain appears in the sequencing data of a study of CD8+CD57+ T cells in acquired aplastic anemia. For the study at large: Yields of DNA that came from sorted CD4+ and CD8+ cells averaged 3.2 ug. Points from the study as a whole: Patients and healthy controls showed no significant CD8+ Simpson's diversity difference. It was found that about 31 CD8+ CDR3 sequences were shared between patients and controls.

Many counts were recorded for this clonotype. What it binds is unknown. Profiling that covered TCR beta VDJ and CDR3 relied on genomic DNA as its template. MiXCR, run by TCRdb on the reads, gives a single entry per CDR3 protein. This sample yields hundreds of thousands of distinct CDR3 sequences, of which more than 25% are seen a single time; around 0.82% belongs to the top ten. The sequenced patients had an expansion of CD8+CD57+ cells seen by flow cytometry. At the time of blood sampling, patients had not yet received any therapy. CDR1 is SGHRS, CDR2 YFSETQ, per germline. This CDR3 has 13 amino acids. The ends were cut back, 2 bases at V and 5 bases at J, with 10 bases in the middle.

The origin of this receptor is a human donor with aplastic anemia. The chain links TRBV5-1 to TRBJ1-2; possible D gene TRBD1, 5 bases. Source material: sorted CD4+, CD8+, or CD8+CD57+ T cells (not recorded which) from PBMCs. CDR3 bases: TGCGCCAGCAGCTTCGCAGGGCGGTATGGCTACACCTTC. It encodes CASSFAGRYGYTF.